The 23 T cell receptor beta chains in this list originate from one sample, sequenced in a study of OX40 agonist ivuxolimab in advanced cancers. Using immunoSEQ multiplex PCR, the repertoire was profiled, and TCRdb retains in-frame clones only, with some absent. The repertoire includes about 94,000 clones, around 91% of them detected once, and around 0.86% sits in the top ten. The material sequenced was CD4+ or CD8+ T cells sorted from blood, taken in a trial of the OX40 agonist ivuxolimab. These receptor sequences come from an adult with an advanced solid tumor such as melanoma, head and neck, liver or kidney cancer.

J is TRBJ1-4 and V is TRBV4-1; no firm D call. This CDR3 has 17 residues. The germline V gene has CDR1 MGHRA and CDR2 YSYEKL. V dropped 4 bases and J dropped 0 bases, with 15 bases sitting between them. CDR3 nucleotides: TGCGCCAGCAGCCCCGTCTTGCGGACGGCAACTAATGAAAAACTGTTTTTT. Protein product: CASSPVLRTATNEKLFF.

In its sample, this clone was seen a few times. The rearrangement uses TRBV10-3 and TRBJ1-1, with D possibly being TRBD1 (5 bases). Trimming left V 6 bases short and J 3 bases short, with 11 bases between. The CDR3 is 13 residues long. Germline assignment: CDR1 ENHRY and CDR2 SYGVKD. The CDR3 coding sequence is TGTGCCATCAGCCGGGACGGAGACACTGAAGCTTTCTTT. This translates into CAISRDGDTEAFF.

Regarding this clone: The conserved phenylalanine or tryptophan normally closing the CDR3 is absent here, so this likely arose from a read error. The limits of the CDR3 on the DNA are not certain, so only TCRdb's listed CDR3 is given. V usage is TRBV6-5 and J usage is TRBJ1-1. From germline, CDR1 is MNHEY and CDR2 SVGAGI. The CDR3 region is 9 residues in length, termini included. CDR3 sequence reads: CASSEAVLP.

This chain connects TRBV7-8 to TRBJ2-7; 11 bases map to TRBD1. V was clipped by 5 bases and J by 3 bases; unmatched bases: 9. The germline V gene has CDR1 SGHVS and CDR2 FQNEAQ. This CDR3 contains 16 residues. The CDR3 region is CASSLSPGQGDYEQYF. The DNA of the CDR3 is TGTGCCAGCAGCCTGAGCCCGGGACAGGGGGACTACGAGCAGTACTTC.

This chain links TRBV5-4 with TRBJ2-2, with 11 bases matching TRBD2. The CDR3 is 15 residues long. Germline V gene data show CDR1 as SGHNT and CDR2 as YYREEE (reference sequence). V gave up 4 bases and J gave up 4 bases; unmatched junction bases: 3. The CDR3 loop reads CASSLTSGGTGELFF. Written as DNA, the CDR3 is TGTGCCAGCAGCCTTACTAGCGGGGGCACCGGGGAGCTGTTTTTT.

This chain's CDR3 is CASSLGPPADTQYF. CDR3 coding DNA: TGTGCCAGCAGCCTGGGGCCGCCAGCAGATACGCAGTATTTT. The chain combines TRBV5-5 with TRBJ2-3; TRBD1 is a possible D gene (5 bases). Looked up from germline, CDR1 is SGHKS and CDR2 is YYEKEE (reference sequence). V lost 4 bases to trimming and J lost 4 bases, with 13 bases between them. The CDR3 runs to 14 residues.

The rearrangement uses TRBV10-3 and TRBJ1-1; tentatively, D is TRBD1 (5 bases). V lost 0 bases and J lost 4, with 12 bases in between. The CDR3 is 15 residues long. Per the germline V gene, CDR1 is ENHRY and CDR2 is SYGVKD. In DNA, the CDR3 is TGTGCCATCAGTGAGTCCACGGACACGGGCACTGAAGCTTTCTTT. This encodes CAISESTDTGTEAFF.

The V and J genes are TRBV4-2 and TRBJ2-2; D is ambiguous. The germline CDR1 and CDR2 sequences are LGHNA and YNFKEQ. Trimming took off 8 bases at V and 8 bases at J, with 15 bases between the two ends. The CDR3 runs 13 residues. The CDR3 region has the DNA TGTGCCAGCGCCGAGTTTGGACGGGGGGAGCTGTTTTTT. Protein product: CASAEFGRGELFF.

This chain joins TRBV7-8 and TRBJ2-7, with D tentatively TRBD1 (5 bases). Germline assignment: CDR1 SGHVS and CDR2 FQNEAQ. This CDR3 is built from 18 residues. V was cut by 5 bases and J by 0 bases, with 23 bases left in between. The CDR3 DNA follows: TGTGCCAGCAGCCCAATGGGCCCTGGGGCAGAGATCTCCTACGAGCAGTACTTC. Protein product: CASSPMGPGAEISYEQYF.

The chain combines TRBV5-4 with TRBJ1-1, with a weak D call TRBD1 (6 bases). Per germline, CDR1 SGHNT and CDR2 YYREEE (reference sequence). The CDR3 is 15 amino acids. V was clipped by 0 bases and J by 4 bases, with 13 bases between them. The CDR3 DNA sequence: TGTGCCAGCAGCTTGGCCGGGATCAGGGGCACTGAAGCTTTCTTT. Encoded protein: CASSLAGIRGTEAFF.

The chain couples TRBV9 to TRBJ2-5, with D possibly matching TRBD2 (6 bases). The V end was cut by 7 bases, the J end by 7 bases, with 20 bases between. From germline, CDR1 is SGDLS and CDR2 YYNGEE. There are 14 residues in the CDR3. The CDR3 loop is CASSEGIRQTTQYF. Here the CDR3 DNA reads TGTGCCAGCTCGGAGGGGATAAGGCAGACGACCCAGTACTTC.

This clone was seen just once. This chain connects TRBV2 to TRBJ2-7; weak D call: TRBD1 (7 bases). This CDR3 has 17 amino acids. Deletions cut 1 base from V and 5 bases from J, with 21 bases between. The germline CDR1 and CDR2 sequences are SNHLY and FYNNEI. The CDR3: CASSEVGGTDRSHEQYF. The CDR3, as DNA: TGTGCCAGCAGTGAAGTTGGGGGGACAGATCGATCTCACGAGCAGTACTTC.

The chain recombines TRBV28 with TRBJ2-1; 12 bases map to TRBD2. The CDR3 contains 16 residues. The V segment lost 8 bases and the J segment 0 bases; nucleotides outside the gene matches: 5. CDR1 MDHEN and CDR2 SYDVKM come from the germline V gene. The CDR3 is CASPPTSGSSYNEQFF. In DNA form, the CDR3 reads TGTGCCAGCCCCCCGACTAGCGGGAGCTCCTACAATGAGCAGTTCTTC.

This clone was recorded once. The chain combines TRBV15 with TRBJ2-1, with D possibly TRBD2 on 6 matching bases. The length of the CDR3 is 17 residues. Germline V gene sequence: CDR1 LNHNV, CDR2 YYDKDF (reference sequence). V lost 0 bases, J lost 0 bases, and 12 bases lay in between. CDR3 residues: CATSRDRGNPSYNEQFF. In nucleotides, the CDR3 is TGTGCCACCAGCAGAGATCGGGGGAATCCCTCCTACAATGAGCAGTTCTTC.

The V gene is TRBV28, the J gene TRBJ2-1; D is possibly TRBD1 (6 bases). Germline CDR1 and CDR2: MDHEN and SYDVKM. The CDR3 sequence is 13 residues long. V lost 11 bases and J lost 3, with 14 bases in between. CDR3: CAVGRGRYNEQFF. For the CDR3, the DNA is TGTGCCGTTGGCAGGGGTCGCTACAATGAGCAGTTCTTC.

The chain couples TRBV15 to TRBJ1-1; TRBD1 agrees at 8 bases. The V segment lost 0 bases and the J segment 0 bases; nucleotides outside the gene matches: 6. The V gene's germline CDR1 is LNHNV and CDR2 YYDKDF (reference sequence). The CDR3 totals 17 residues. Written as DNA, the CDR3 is TGTGCCACCAGCAGAGATCTGACAGGGGTGATGAACACTGAAGCTTTCTTT. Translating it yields CATSRDLTGVMNTEAFF.

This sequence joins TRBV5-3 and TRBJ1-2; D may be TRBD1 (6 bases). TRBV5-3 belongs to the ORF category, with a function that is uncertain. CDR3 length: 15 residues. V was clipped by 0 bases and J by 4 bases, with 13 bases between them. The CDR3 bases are TGTGCCAGAAGCTTGGTGGCAGGGGATGGCTATGGCTACACCTTC. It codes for CARSLVAGDGYGYTF.

The CDR3 loop is CASSLPLNTEAFF. CDR3 DNA sequence: TGTGCCAGCAGCCTACCCTTGAACACTGAAGCTTTCTTT. The chain joins TRBV11-2 to TRBJ1-1, with D unresolved. CDR1 is SGHAT, CDR2 FQNNGV, per germline. The CDR3 sequence is 13 residues long. Trimming cost V 5 bases and J 0 bases, with 7 bases left between them. Complete variable domain (other parts from reference TRBV11-2 and TRBJ1-1): EAGVAQSPRYKIIEKRQSVAFWCNPISGHATLYWYQQILGQGPKLLIQFQNNGVVDDSQLPKDRFSAERLKGVDSTLKIQPAKLEDSAVYLCASSLPLNTEAFFGQGTRLTVV.

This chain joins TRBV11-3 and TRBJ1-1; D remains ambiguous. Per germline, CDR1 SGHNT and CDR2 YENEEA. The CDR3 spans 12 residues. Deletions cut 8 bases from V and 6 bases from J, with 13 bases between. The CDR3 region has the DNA TGTGCCAGCCGAGACCGGGTCGCTGAAGCTTTCTTT. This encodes CASRDRVAEAFF.

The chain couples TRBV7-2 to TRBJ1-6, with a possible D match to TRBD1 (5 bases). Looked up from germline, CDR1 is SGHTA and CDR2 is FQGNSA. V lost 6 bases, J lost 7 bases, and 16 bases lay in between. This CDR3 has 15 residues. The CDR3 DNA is TGTGCCAGCAGTCAACAGGACGGGGCCAATTCACCCCTCCACTTT. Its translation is CASSQQDGANSPLHF.

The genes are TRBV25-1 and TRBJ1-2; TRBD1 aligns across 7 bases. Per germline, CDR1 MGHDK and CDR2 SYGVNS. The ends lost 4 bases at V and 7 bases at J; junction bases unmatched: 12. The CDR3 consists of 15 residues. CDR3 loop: CASSVTGENMGGYTF. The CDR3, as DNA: TGTGCCAGCAGTGTTACAGGGGAAAATATGGGTGGCTACACCTTC.

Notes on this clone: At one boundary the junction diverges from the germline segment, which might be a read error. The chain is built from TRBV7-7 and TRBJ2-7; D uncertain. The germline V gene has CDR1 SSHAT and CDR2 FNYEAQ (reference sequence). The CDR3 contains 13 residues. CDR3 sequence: CASSLGSDGEQYF. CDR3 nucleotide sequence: TGTGCTAGCAGCTTAGGTAGTGATGGCGAGCAGTACTTC.

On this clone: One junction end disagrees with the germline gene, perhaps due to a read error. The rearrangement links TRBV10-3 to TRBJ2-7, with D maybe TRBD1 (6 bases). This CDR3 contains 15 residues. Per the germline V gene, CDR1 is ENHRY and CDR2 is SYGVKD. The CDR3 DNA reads TGTGCCATCAGTGAGGGGGCAGGGGTACTTTACGGGCAGTACTTC. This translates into CAISEGAGVLYGQYF.